The rows below give T cell receptor beta chains drawn from one sample of a study of blood T cell repertoires in COVID-19. The assay was immunoSEQ multiplex PCR, and TCRdb's table has in-frame clones only and misses some. In the table there are about 230,000 clones, around nine tenths of which are singletons. Source material: PBMCs or T cells enriched from blood (not recorded which). The receptor source for this set is a woman in her twenties or thirties with acute COVID-19. Both conserved end residues are trimmed from each CDR3. Fields, in order: clone size, V gene, J gene, CDR3 protein. A row's size may be missing; if present it is once, few, many or a size class.

clone size: NA; V gene: TRBV19; J gene: TRBJ2-7; CDR3 protein: ASSIRGALDYEQY
clone size: NA; V gene: TRBV30; J gene: TRBJ1-1; CDR3 protein: AWSSAGTEAF
clone size: NA; V gene: TRBV7-9; J gene: TRBJ1-5; CDR3 protein: ASSSTGGPNQPQH
clone size: NA; V gene: TRBV28; J gene: TRBJ1-5; CDR3 protein: ASSLGTGQEPQH
clone size: NA; V gene: TRBV6-5; J gene: TRBJ1-5; CDR3 protein: ASGGSRVNQPQH
clone size: NA; V gene: TRBV15; J gene: TRBJ1-5; CDR3 protein: ATATGTDSNQPQH
clone size: few; V gene: TRBV30; J gene: TRBJ1-5; CDR3 protein: AWSVGGGTGGLGQPQH
clone size: NA; V gene: TRBV7-2; J gene: TRBJ2-1; CDR3 protein: ASSPSGVRTNEQF
clone size: NA; V gene: TRBV7-2; J gene: TRBJ1-5; CDR3 protein: ASSLPQSGQPQH
clone size: NA; V gene: TRBV7-2; J gene: TRBJ1-5; CDR3 protein: ASSSTGDGVQPQH
clone size: NA; V gene: TRBV10-3; J gene: TRBJ2-7; CDR3 protein: AIRGTASYEQY
clone size: NA; V gene: TRBV5-4; J gene: TRBJ2-1; CDR3 protein: ASSLGGTSGNNEQF